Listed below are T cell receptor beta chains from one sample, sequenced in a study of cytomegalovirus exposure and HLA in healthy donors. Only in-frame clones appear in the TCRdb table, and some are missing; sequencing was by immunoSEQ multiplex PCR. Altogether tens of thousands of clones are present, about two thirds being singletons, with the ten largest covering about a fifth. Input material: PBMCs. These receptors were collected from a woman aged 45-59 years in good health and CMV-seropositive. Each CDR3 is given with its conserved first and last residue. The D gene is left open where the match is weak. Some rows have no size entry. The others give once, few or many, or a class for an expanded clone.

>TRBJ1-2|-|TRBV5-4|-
CASRGGEDGYTF
TGTGCCAGCCGGGGAGGGGAAGATGGCTACACCTTC
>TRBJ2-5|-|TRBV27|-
CASSPLPPGDQETQYF
TGTGCCAGCAGTCCCCTGCCCCCGGGGGACCAAGAGACCCAGTACTTC
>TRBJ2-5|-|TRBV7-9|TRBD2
CASSPLAGLETQYF
TGTGCCAGCAGCCCTCTAGCGGGGCTAGAGACCCAGTACTTC
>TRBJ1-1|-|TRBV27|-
CASSTGRGPGGTEAFF
TGTGCCAGCAGCACTGGGAGGGGCCCTGGGGGCACTGAAGCTTTCTTT
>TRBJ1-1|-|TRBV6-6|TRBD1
CASSPTDRGGTEAFF
TGTGCCAGCAGTCCCACAGACAGGGGAGGGACTGAAGCTTTCTTT
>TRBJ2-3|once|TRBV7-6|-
CASSSVDLTPSTDTQYF
TGTGCCAGCAGCTCCGTAGACTTAACCCCTAGCACAGATACGCAGTATTTT
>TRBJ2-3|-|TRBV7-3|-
CASSPGGSTDTQYF
TGTGCCAGCAGCCCCGGTGGTAGCACAGATACGCAGTATTTT
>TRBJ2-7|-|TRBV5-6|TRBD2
CASSPGYGTSVSYEQYF
TGTGCCAGCAGCCCAGGGTATGGGACTAGTGTCTCCTACGAGCAGTACTTC
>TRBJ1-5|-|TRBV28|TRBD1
CASRPGQVNQPQHF
TGTGCCAGCAGACCAGGACAGGTCAATCAGCCCCAGCATTTT
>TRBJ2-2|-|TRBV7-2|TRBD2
CASSLRRGRNTGELFF
TGTGCCAGCAGCTTACGGCGGGGGAGGAACACCGGGGAGCTGTTTTTT
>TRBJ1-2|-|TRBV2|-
CASSEEGRANYGYTF
TGTGCCAGCAGTGAAGAGGGCAGGGCCAACTATGGCTACACCTTC
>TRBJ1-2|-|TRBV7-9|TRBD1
CASSLGTGGVETYYGYTF
TGTGCCAGCAGCTTAGGGACAGGGGGCGTCGAAACCTACTATGGCTACACCTTC
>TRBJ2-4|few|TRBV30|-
CAYTFKNIQYF
TGTGCCTACACCTTTAAAAACATTCAGTACTTC
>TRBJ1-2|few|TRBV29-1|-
CSVEPGNYGYTF
TGCAGCGTTGAACCGGGAAACTATGGCTACACCTTC
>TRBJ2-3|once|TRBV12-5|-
CASAHSYSTDTQYF
TGTGCTAGTGCTCACAGCTACAGCACAGATACGCAGTATTTT
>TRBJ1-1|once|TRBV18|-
CASSRLGGADTEAFF
TGTGCCAGCTCACGACTAGGGGGGGCCGACACTGAAGCTTTCTTT
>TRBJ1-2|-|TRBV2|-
CASSEGGGPIYGYTF
TGTGCCAGCAGTGAAGGGGGGGGCCCTATCTATGGCTACACCTTC
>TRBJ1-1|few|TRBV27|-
CASNPGGMNTEAFF
TGTGCCAGCAACCCGGGGGGCATGAACACTGAAGCTTTCTTT
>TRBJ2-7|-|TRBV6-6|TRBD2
CASSKLAGGRIEQYF
TGTGCCAGCAGTAAACTAGCGGGGGGAAGGATCGAGCAGTACTTC
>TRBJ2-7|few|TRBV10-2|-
CASSDGGYEQYF
TGCGCCAGCAGTGATGGAGGCTACGAGCAGTACTTC
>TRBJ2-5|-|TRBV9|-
CASSAQPLGSGSGQETQYF
TGTGCCAGCAGCGCTCAACCCCTTGGGAGTGGTAGCGGCCAAGAGACCCAGTACTTC
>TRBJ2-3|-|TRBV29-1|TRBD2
CSVTGTSDTDTQYF
TGCAGCGTCACCGGGACTAGCGATACAGATACGCAGTATTTT
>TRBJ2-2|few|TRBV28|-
CASSLIGGTGELFF
TGTGCCAGCAGTTTAATCGGCGGGACCGGGGAGCTGTTTTTT
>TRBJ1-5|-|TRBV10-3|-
CAISEEDKQDQPQHF
TGTGCCATCAGTGAGGAGGACAAGCAAGATCAGCCCCAGCATTTT
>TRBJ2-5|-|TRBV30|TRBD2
CAWKRGDGLTETQYF
TGTGCCTGGAAACGGGGGGACGGCTTAACGGAGACCCAGTACTTC
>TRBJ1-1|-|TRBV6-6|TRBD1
CASRPGQGTNTEAFF
TGTGCCAGCAGACCGGGACAGGGGACTAACACTGAAGCTTTCTTT
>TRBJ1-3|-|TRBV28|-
CASSLDPQGISGNTIYF
TGTGCCAGCAGTTTAGACCCACAGGGTATCTCTGGAAACACCATATATTTT
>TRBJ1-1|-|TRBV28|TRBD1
CASSLTGGNPEAFF
TGTGCCAGCAGTTTAACAGGGGGAAACCCTGAAGCTTTCTTT
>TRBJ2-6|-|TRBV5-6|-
CATHQVSGANVLTF
TGTGCCACTCACCAGGTCTCTGGGGCCAACGTCCTGACTTTC
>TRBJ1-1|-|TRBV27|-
CASSFTPGLSAEAFF
TGTGCCAGCAGTTTTACTCCAGGGTTGAGCGCTGAAGCTTTCTTT
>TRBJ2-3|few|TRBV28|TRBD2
CASSYTSDPQYF
TGTGCCAGCAGCTACACTAGCGATCCACAGTATTTT
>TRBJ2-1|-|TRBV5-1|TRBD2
CASSPGTSGGSYNEQFF
TGCGCCAGCAGCCCCGGGACTAGCGGGGGGTCCTACAATGAGCAGTTCTTC
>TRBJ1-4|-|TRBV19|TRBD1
CASNRGQGSEKLFF
TGTGCCAGTAATCGCGGACAGGGGAGTGAAAAACTGTTTTTT
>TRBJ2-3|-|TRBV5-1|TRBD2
CASSLAFLRTSGGAAPDTQYF
TGCGCCAGCAGCTTGGCCTTTTTGCGGACTAGCGGGGGGGCAGCCCCCGATACGCAGTATTTT
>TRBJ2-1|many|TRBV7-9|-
CASSLGRNEQFF
TGTGCCAGCAGCTTAGGGCGGAATGAGCAGTTCTTC
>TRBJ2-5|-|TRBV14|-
CASSPHLARVQETQYF
TGTGCCAGCAGCCCCCATTTGGCGAGGGTCCAAGAGACCCAGTACTTC
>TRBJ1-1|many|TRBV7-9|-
CASSLGDPSNTEAFF
TGTGCCAGCAGCTTAGGCGACCCTAGCAACACTGAAGCTTTCTTT
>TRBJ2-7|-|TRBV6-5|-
CASNPGGTLGYEQYF
TGTGCCAGCAACCCAGGAGGGACGCTAGGCTACGAGCAGTACTTC
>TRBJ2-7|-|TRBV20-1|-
CSAPGGYEQYF
TGCAGCGCCCCCGGGGGTTACGAGCAGTACTTC
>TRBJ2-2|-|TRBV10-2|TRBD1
CASSDPGQGTGELFF
TGCGCCAGCAGTGACCCGGGACAGGGGACCGGGGAGCTGTTTTTT
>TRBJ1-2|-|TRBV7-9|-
CASSSLTVRGYGYTF
TGTGCCAGCAGCTCCTTGACAGTTAGGGGATATGGCTACACCTTC
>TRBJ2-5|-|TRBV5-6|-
CASSLQETQYF
TGTGCCAGCAGCCTCCAAGAGACCCAGTACTTC
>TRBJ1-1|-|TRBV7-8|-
CASSLRGGGPTEAFF
TGTGCCAGCAGCTTAAGAGGGGGGGGACCCACTGAAGCTTTCTTT
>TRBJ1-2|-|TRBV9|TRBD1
CASSVPIGRGQGPLHYGYTF
TGTGCCAGCAGCGTTCCCATTGGGAGGGGACAGGGTCCCCTCCACTATGGCTACACCTTC
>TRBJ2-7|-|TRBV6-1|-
CASTLGAGALYEQYF
TGTGCCAGCACCCTGGGGGCAGGGGCGTTGTACGAGCAGTACTTC
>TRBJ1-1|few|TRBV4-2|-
CASSWGQNTEAFF
TGTGCCAGCAGTTGGGGACAGAACACTGAAGCTTTCTTT
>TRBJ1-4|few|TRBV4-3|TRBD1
CASSQDQGTVEATNEKLFF
TGCGCCAGCAGCCAAGATCAGGGGACAGTCGAAGCAACTAATGAAAAACTGTTTTTT
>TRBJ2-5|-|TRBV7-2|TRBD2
CASSLRRGETQYF
TGTGCCAGCAGCTTACGGCGGGGGGAGACCCAGTACTTC
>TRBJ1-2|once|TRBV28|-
CASTPRSGTQKKYGYTF
TGTGCCAGCACCCCTCGTTCCGGGACTCAGAAGAAGTATGGCTACACCTTC
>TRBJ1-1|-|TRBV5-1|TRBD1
CASSSDRYTEAFF
TGCGCCAGCAGCTCGGACAGGTACACTGAAGCTTTCTTT
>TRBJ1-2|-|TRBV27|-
CASSFQGGGGGYTF
TGTGCCAGCAGTTTCCAGGGAGGTGGTGGAGGCTACACCTTC
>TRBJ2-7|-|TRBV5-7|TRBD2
CASSLERGAYEQYF
TGTGCCAGCAGCTTAGAGCGGGGGGCCTACGAGCAGTACTTC
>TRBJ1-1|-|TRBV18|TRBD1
CASSPATGGSEAFF
TGTGCCAGCTCACCCGCGACAGGGGGGTCTGAAGCTTTCTTT